Listed here are 19 T cell receptor beta chains from one sample, sequenced in a study of blood T cell repertoires in COVID-19. TCRdb's table, derived via immunoSEQ multiplex PCR, lists solely in-frame clones and lacks some. The sample lists hundreds of thousands of clones; about nine tenths were seen once. The sequenced sample was peripheral blood. These receptors all come from a woman aged 40 to 50 who had recovered from COVID-19.

V gene TRBV3-1 (or the pseudogene TRBV3-2) combines with J gene TRBJ2-5; D may be TRBD1 (5 bases). V was cut by 4 bases and J by 5 bases, with 14 bases left in between. Germline CDR1 reads LGHDT; CDR2 reads YNNKEL (reference sequence). The CDR3 totals 14 residues. CDR3 bases: TGTGCCAGCAGCCCGACCTTTTCAGGGGAGACCCAGTACTTC. It translates to CASSPTFSGETQYF.

This chain links TRBV18 with TRBJ2-1, with D possibly TRBD2 on 6 matching bases. The germline V gene encodes CDR1 KGHSH and CDR2 LQKENI. This CDR3 region has 13 residues. The V end lost 1 base, the J end lost 12 bases, and 13 bases lay between the germline ends. CDR3 coding DNA: TGTGCCAGCTCACCACTTAACCAGGAGGGGCAGTTCTTC. It codes for CASSPLNQEGQFF. Full variable domain (rest looked up from reference TRBV18 and TRBJ2-1): NAGVMQNPRHLVRRRGQEARLRCSPMKGHSHVYWYRQLPEEGLKFMVYLQKENIIDESGMPKERFSAEFPKEGPSILRIQQVVRGDSAAYFCASSPLNQEGQFFGPGTRLTVL.

The rearrangement uses TRBV2 and TRBJ2-1; perhaps TRBD2 as D (7 bases). Trimming left V 8 bases short and J 4 bases short, with 15 bases between. The germline V gene has CDR1 SNHLY and CDR2 FYNNEI. This CDR3 is built from 14 residues. The CDR3 region is CASQGTMGYNEQFF. In DNA, the CDR3 is TGTGCCAGCCAGGGGACTATGGGTTACAATGAGCAGTTCTTC.

The J gene is TRBJ2-3, the V gene TRBV29-1; D gene ambiguous. Germline CDR1 is SQVTM and CDR2 is ANQGSEA. Trimming left V 4 bases short and J 4 bases short, with 12 bases between. The CDR3 consists of 13 residues. The CDR3 reads CSVGVASADTQYF. The CDR3 coding sequence is TGCAGCGTTGGGGTAGCATCCGCAGATACGCAGTATTTT.

The V gene is TRBV29-1, the J gene TRBJ1-1; possible D gene TRBD1, 5 bases. The CDR3 totals 13 residues. The germline gives CDR1 SQVTM, CDR2 ANQGSEA. The V end lost 4 bases, the J end lost 6 bases, and 15 bases lay between the germline ends. The CDR3 DNA is TGCAGCGTTGCGGGACGGGACTTTTCTGAAGCTTTCTTT. Translation gives CSVAGRDFSEAFF.

This rearrangement joins TRBV10-3 to TRBJ1-1, with 7 positions matching TRBD1. V was pared by 6 bases and J by 0 bases, with 10 bases of the junction left unmatched. This CDR3 has 16 amino acids. Looked up from germline, CDR1 is ENHRY and CDR2 is SYGVKD. The CDR3 loop is CAIRPDIQGMNTEAFF. The CDR3 DNA reads as TGTGCCATCAGACCCGACATACAGGGGATGAACACTGAAGCTTTCTTT.

This sequence joins TRBV28 and TRBJ2-1; 9 positions match TRBD1. The V gene end was trimmed by 5 bases and the J gene end by 8 bases; junction bases not matched to a gene: 10. From germline, CDR1 is MDHEN and CDR2 SYDVKM. CDR3 length: 15 residues. CDR3 DNA: TGTGCCAGCAGTCCCCCCGGGACAGGGCACTATGAGCAGTTCTTC. Encoded protein: CASSPPGTGHYEQFF.

The V gene is TRBV6-6, the J gene TRBJ2-5; weak D call: TRBD2 (5 bases). Germline CDR1 and CDR2: MNHNY and SVGAGI (reference sequence). Trimming took off 6 bases at V and 5 bases at J, with 13 bases between the two ends. This CDR3 has 13 amino acids. The CDR3 loop reads CASREASRETQYF. Here the CDR3 DNA reads TGTGCCAGCAGGGAGGCCAGCAGGGAGACCCAGTACTTC.

In its sample, this clone was seen once. The J gene is TRBJ2-7, the V gene TRBV7-8; 8 nucleotides align to TRBD2. The V gene's germline CDR1 is SGHVS and CDR2 FQNEAQ. The CDR3 covers 17 residues. Trimming cost V 5 bases and J 0 bases; bases outside gene matches: 12. CDR3 in amino acids: CASSRGASGLSSYEQYF. CDR3 DNA: TGTGCCAGCAGCCGAGGGGCTAGCGGGTTGAGCTCCTACGAGCAGTACTTC.

The chain carries TRBV11-2 and TRBJ1-2; a weak D match, TRBD1 (5 bases). CDR1 and CDR2 (germline): SGHAT, FQNNGV. The CDR3 length is 13 residues. The germline V and J ends were trimmed by 5 bases and 4 bases, with 11 bases remaining between them. CDR3 loop: CASSPGAGYGYTF. DNA of the CDR3: TGTGCCAGCAGCCCTGGGGCAGGCTATGGCTACACCTTC.

The table lists this clone with a count of one. The genes are TRBV5-8 and TRBJ2-1; a possible D gene is TRBD2 (5 bases). Deletions cut 3 bases from V and 4 bases from J, with 11 bases between. This CDR3 is 14 amino acids long. The germline V gene encodes CDR1 SGHTS and CDR2 YDEGEE. The CDR3 is CASSSRTGYNEQFF. In DNA form, the CDR3 reads TGTGCCAGCAGCTCCCGGACGGGATACAATGAGCAGTTCTTC.

This chain connects TRBV12-3 or TRBV12-4 to TRBJ2-5; D unresolved. V shed 3 bases and J shed 5 bases, with 7 bases lying between them. The CDR3 extends over 12 amino acids. The chain's CDR3 is CASSFSFETQYF. In DNA, the CDR3 is TGTGCCAGCAGTTTTTCGTTTGAGACCCAGTACTTC.

V and J are TRBV19 and TRBJ1-1, with 9 bases aligning to TRBD1. Germline-derived CDR1 and CDR2 are LNHDA and SQIVND (reference sequence). This CDR3 is 14 amino acids long. J lost 4 bases, V lost 4 bases, and 4 bases had no gene match. The CDR3 DNA reads as TGTGCCAGTAGTACGGACAGGGGAAGCACTGAAGCTTTCTTT. Amino acids: CASSTDRGSTEAFF.

The chain has TRBV7-2 and TRBJ1-6, with unresolved D. Germline V lookup: CDR1 SGHTA, CDR2 FQGNSA. The CDR3 is 15 residues long. Trimming left V 0 bases short and J 4 bases short, with 7 bases between. The CDR3 loop reads CASSLAAVYNSPLHF. Here the CDR3 DNA reads TGTGCCAGCAGCTTAGCGGCCGTATATAATTCACCCCTCCACTTT.

The chain recombines TRBV11-2 with TRBJ2-7; TRBD1 matches 9 bases. Germline-derived CDR1 and CDR2 are SGHAT and FQNNGV. This CDR3 has 17 residues. The V and J ends lost 5 bases and 3 bases, in that order; junction bases with no gene match: 14. As DNA, the CDR3 is TGTGCCAGCAGCCAGGGGGCCTTCGGGACAGGGCACTACGAGCAGTACTTC. It codes for CASSQGAFGTGHYEQYF.

V gene TRBV5-8 combines with J gene TRBJ1-3, with unresolved D. V gave up 6 bases and J gave up 3 bases, with 19 bases separating them. Germline values: CDR1 SGHTS, CDR2 YDEGEE. This CDR3 spans 16 amino acids. The CDR3 is CASTLTGWSLGNTIYF. Here the CDR3 DNA reads TGTGCCAGCACCCTGACGGGTTGGTCACTTGGAAACACCATATATTTT.

This chain links TRBV3-1 (or the pseudogene TRBV3-2) with TRBJ1-5; perhaps TRBD1 as D (6 bases). This CDR3 is built from 15 residues. Trimming left V 5 bases short and J 4 bases short, with 15 bases between. The V gene's germline CDR1 is LGHDT and CDR2 YNNKEL (reference sequence). This chain's CDR3 is CASSYGTYNNQPQHF. The CDR3, as DNA: TGTGCCAGCAGCTACGGGACATATAATAATCAGCCCCAGCATTTT.

The chain carries TRBV18 and TRBJ1-5; perhaps TRBD1 as D (6 bases). The CDR3 contains 14 residues. Per the germline V gene, CDR1 is KGHSH and CDR2 is LQKENI. Trimming cost V 3 bases and J 6 bases, with 12 bases left between them. CDR3 DNA sequence: TGTGCCAGCTCACCCTGGGGGGGCCTTCAGCCCCAGCATTTT. This gives the protein CASSPWGGLQPQHF.

The table lists this clone with a few counts. This chain links TRBV30 with TRBJ1-2, with a tentative D call TRBD1 (6 bases). The CDR3 sequence is 14 residues long. Per germline, CDR1 GTSNPN and CDR2 SVGIG (reference sequence). The ends were cut back, 3 bases at V and 4 bases at J, with 15 bases in the middle. The CDR3 DNA sequence: TGTGCCTGGAGCCAGGGGCCGGCTGGCTATGGCTACACCTTC. Translated, it gives CAWSQGPAGYGYTF.